These 24 T cell receptor beta chains share one sample of origin, sequenced in a study of blood T cell repertoires in COVID-19. Here immunoSEQ multiplex PCR was the method, and the copy in TCRdb shows in-frame clones only, minus some. In the table there are some 170,000 clones, about nine tenths of which are singletons. Material for sequencing was peripheral blood. The receptors originated from a woman in her 50s with acute or convalescent COVID-19.

This clone was counted only a few times. The V call is TRBV28, the J call TRBJ2-3; 14 nucleotides agree with TRBD2. The germline V gene has CDR1 MDHEN and CDR2 SYDVKM. J lost 3 bases, V lost 6 bases, and 2 bases had no gene match. This CDR3 contains 15 residues. In DNA form, the CDR3 reads TGTGCCAGCAGCGGACTAGCGGGAGGTACAGATACGCAGTATTTT. Protein sequence: CASSGLAGGTDTQYF.

The V call is TRBV6-2 or TRBV6-3, the J call TRBJ2-1, with D maybe TRBD1 (6 bases). V gave up 2 bases and J gave up 1 base, with 12 bases separating them. Germline V gene sequence: CDR1 MNHEY, CDR2 SVGEGT. CDR3 size: 16 residues. CDR3: CASSYRGMWSYNEQFF. The CDR3 DNA reads as TGTGCCAGCAGTTACAGGGGGATGTGGTCCTACAATGAGCAGTTCTTC.

V usage is TRBV5-1 and J usage is TRBJ2-3; TRBD2 matches 14 bases. CDR1 SGHRS and CDR2 YFSETQ come from the germline V gene. The CDR3 has 16 amino acids. J lost 3 bases, V lost 5 bases, and 5 bases had no gene match. CDR3 nucleotide sequence: TGCGCCAGCAGTCCCAGACTAGCGGGGGGGACAGATACGCAGTATTTT. Translation: CASSPRLAGGTDTQYF.

The V and J genes are TRBV9 and TRBJ2-7; 10 bases fit TRBD1. CDR1 and CDR2 from the germline V gene are SGDLS and YYNGEE. J gave up 4 bases and V 1 base, and 8 bases lay outside the gene matches. This CDR3 spans 16 amino acids. In DNA form, the CDR3 reads TGTGCCAGCAGCGTAAACGACGTGGGACAGGGGTACGAGCAGTACTTC. This encodes CASSVNDVGQGYEQYF.

The chain has TRBV13 and TRBJ2-2; 9 bases agree with TRBD1. CDR1 is PRHDT and CDR2 is FYEKMQ in the germline V gene (reference sequence). The V segment lost 6 bases and the J segment 7 bases; nucleotides outside the gene matches: 12. The CDR3 totals 16 residues. The CDR3 DNA sequence: TGTGCCAGCAGTCCACGGGACAGGGTGTATGTCGGGGAGCTGTTTTTT. It is translated as CASSPRDRVYVGELFF.

Only one count was recorded for this clone. The chain recombines TRBV3-1 (or the pseudogene TRBV3-2) with TRBJ2-4; 7 positions match TRBD1. The J segment lost 7 bases and the V segment lost 4 bases, leaving 4 bases of the junction unmatched. CDR1 and CDR2 from the germline V gene are LGHDT and YNNKEL (reference sequence). The CDR3 runs 13 residues. The CDR3 sequence: CASSPTTGNIQYF. The CDR3 DNA reads as TGTGCCAGCAGCCCAACGACAGGGAACATTCAGTACTTC.

This clone appeared a single time. The V gene is TRBV4-3, the J gene TRBJ2-2, with D possibly TRBD2 on 6 matching bases. The V end was cut by 1 base, the J end by 4 bases, with 13 bases between. The CDR3 consists of 16 residues. Germline CDR1 is LGHNA and CDR2 is YSLEER. The CDR3 sequence: CASSQAAGPGTGELFF. The CDR3 nucleotides are TGCGCCAGCAGCCAAGCGGCGGGACCGGGCACCGGGGAGCTGTTTTTT.

The CDR3 sequence: CASAAQGALPYEQYF. CDR3 bases: TGTGCCAGCGCGGCACAGGGGGCTTTGCCCTACGAGCAGTACTTC. This chain joins TRBV6-6 and TRBJ2-7, with 9 bases lining up with TRBD1. Germline V CDR1 and CDR2: MNHNY, SVGAGI (reference sequence). CDR3 length: 15 residues. The V and J ends lost 8 bases and 2 bases, in that order; junction bases with no gene match: 10.

The rearrangement links TRBV27 to TRBJ2-2; 9 nucleotides match TRBD2. The germline CDR1 and CDR2 sequences are MNHEY and SMNVEV (reference sequence). The ends lost 6 bases at V and 0 bases at J; junction bases unmatched: 2. This CDR3 is built from 15 residues. In DNA form, the CDR3 reads TGTGCCAGCAGATCTAGCGGGACGAACACCGGGGAGCTGTTTTTT. This encodes CASRSSGTNTGELFF.

The CDR3 DNA reads TGTGCCAGCTCACCCAGTATGAACACTGAAGCTTTCTTT. Translated, it gives CASSPSMNTEAFF. The chain couples TRBV18 to TRBJ1-1; D is unresolved. This CDR3 contains 13 residues. V lost 3 bases and J 0 bases, leaving 5 bases between the germline ends. Germline values: CDR1 KGHSH, CDR2 LQKENI.

The chain couples TRBV3-1 (or the pseudogene TRBV3-2) to TRBJ2-7; D is perhaps TRBD2 (5 bases). The CDR3 is 14 residues long. Germline loops: CDR1 LGHDT, CDR2 YNNKEL (reference sequence). The ends were cut back, 7 bases at V and 5 bases at J, with 18 bases in the middle. CDR3 coding DNA: TGTGCCAGCAAGAATACGGGGAAAAGCCACGAGCAGTACTTC. Translation gives CASKNTGKSHEQYF.

This clone has a single count. This chain connects TRBV5-4 to TRBJ2-2; the D is unclear. The CDR3 spans 14 residues. V lost 1 base and J lost 1, with 5 bases in between. Germline V lookup: CDR1 SGHNT, CDR2 YYREEE (reference sequence). The CDR3 region has the DNA TGTGCCAGCAGCTTGTCAGGGAACACCGGGGAGCTGTTTTTT. It codes for CASSLSGNTGELFF.

This clone turned up a few times. This rearrangement joins TRBV6-1 to TRBJ1-5; TRBD1 aligns across 9 bases. CDR1 MNHNS and CDR2 SASEGT come from the germline V gene. The V gene end was trimmed by 1 base and the J gene end by 3 bases; junction bases not matched to a gene: 4. The CDR3 spans 16 residues. CDR3 bases: TGTGCCAGCAGTGAAGGGGACAGGGTTTTCAATCAGCCCCAGCATTTT. Amino acids: CASSEGDRVFNQPQHF.

This sequence joins TRBV7-3 and TRBJ2-2; D perhaps matches TRBD2 (5 bases). The CDR3 has 15 residues. Germline lookup yields CDR1 SGHTA and CDR2 FQGTGA. V was shortened by 0 bases and J by 5 bases, with 10 bases between the two germline ends. Here the CDR3 reads CASSLTLRGTGELFF. For the CDR3, the DNA is TGTGCCAGCAGCTTAACACTCAGAGGGACCGGGGAGCTGTTTTTT.

The rearrangement joins TRBV3-1 (or the pseudogene TRBV3-2) to TRBJ2-5; no firm D call. The CDR3 is 13 residues long. Germline V CDR1 and CDR2: LGHDT, YNNKEL (reference sequence). The germline V and J ends were trimmed by 6 bases and 5 bases, with 13 bases remaining between them. In DNA form, the CDR3 reads TGTGCCAGCAGGAGCGAGTGGGTGGAGACCCAGTACTTC. It yields the protein CASRSEWVETQYF.

This chain connects TRBV19 to TRBJ2-7, with D perhaps TRBD1 (6 bases). From germline, CDR1 is LNHDA and CDR2 SQIVND (reference sequence). The CDR3 consists of 14 residues. V lost 4 bases and J 4 bases, leaving 14 bases between the germline ends. CDR3 nucleotide sequence: TGTGCCAGTAGTACCAGACAGGCTCCGTACGAGCAGTACTTC. Protein: CASSTRQAPYEQYF.

This clone was found once. The chain joins TRBV3-1 (or the pseudogene TRBV3-2) to TRBJ1-3; D is undetermined. V was shortened by 4 bases and J by 0 bases, with 13 bases between the two germline ends. The CDR3 sequence is 16 residues long. The germline CDR1 and CDR2 sequences are LGHDT and YNNKEL (reference sequence). This CDR3 is CASSPHPVASGNTIYF. The CDR3 DNA reads as TGTGCCAGCAGCCCCCATCCGGTAGCCTCTGGAAACACCATATATTTT.

This chain links TRBV11-3 with TRBJ1-2; D might be TRBD1 (6 bases). Germline lookup yields CDR1 SGHNT and CDR2 YENEEA. The CDR3 sequence is 16 residues long. Trimming shortened V by 1 base and J by 6 bases, and 18 bases separated the two germline ends. This chain's CDR3 is CASSLAFGQPGDGYTF. DNA of the CDR3: TGTGCCAGCAGCTTAGCGTTCGGACAGCCAGGGGATGGCTACACCTTC.

This chain uses TRBV9 with TRBJ1-1; D remains unclear. There are 14 residues in the CDR3. V was clipped by 5 bases and J by 1 base, with 12 bases between them. Germline CDR1 SGDLS, CDR2 YYNGEE. DNA of the CDR3: TGTGCCAGCAGTTCGATAACGGGGAACACTGAAGCTTTCTTT. Protein: CASSSITGNTEAFF.

The V and J genes are TRBV7-8 and TRBJ2-1, with 12 bases lining up with TRBD2. V dropped 2 bases and J dropped 9; count of bases not matched to a gene: 11. The CDR3 has 17 amino acids. Germline V lookup: CDR1 SGHVS, CDR2 FQNEAQ. In DNA, the CDR3 is TGTGCCAGCAGCTTAATACGTCCGACTAGCGGGAGTGGTGAGCAGTTCTTC. The encoded protein is CASSLIRPTSGSGEQFF.

The table lists this clone with a few counts. The chain links TRBV24-1 to TRBJ2-5; D possibly corresponds to TRBD2 (5 bases). This CDR3 spans 15 amino acids. V was clipped by 3 bases and J by 2 bases, with 12 bases between them. Germline-derived CDR1 and CDR2 are KGHDR and SFDVKD. DNA of the CDR3: TGTGCCACCAGTGATCCAGCGGCGGTTCAAGAGACCCAGTACTTC. Translated: CATSDPAAVQETQYF.

The CDR3 DNA sequence: TGTGCCAGCAGCGTACAACTAAACACTGAAGCTTTCTTT. This gives the protein CASSVQLNTEAFF. The rearrangement links TRBV9 to TRBJ1-1; D is unclear. Trimming left V 1 base short and J 2 bases short, with 6 bases between. From germline, CDR1 is SGDLS and CDR2 YYNGEE. The CDR3 extends over 13 amino acids.

This chain links TRBV4-1 with TRBJ2-2, with 7 bases lining up with TRBD2. Losses at the gene ends were 6 bases for V and 6 bases for J; bases not matched to a gene: 4. The CDR3 runs 13 residues. The V gene's germline CDR1 is MGHRA and CDR2 YSYEKL. CDR3 nucleotide sequence: TGCGCCAGCAGTCGCGGGGGTGCCGGGGAGCTGTTTTTT. Its protein product is CASSRGGAGELFF.

The V call is TRBV27, the J call TRBJ1-2; tentatively, D is TRBD1 (5 bases). Germline V gives CDR1 MNHEY, CDR2 SMNVEV (reference sequence). Trimming shortened V by 7 bases and J by 4 bases, and 16 bases separated the two germline ends. The CDR3 is 14 amino acids. CDR3 DNA sequence: TGTGCCAGCACCCACTGGGGCTACGTCTATGGCTACACCTTC. Its protein product is CASTHWGYVYGYTF.